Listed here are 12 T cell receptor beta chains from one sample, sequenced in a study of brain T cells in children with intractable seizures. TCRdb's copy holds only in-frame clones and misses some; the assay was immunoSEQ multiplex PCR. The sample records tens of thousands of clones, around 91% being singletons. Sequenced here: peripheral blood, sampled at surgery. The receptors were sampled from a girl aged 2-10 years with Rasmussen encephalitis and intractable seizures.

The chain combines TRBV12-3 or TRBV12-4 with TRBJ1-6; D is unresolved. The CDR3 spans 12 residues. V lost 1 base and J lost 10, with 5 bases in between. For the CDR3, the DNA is TGTGCCAGCAGTTTAGGACGCTCACCCCTCCACTTT. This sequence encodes CASSLGRSPLHF.

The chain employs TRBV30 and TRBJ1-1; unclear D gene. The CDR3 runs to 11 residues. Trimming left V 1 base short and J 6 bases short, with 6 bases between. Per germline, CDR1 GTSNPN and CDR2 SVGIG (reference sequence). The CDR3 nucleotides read TGTGCCTGGAGTGCGAGGTCTGAAGCTTTCTTT. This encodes CAWSARSEAFF.

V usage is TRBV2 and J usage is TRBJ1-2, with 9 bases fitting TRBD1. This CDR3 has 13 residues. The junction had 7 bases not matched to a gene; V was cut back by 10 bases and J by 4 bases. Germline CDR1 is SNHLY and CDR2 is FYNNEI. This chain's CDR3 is CATRTGVSYGYTF. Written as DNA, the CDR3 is TGTGCCACCAGGACAGGGGTTTCCTATGGCTACACCTTC.

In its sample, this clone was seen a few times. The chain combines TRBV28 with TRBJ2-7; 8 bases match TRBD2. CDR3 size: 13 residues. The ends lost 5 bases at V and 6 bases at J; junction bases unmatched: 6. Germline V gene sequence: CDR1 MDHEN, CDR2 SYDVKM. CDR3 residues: CASSHVAGLEQYF. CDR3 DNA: TGTGCCAGCAGTCACGTAGCGGGACTCGAGCAGTACTTC.

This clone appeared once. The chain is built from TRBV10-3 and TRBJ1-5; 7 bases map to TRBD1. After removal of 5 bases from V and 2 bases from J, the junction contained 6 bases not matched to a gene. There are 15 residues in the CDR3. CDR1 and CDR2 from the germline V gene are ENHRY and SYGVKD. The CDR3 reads CAISTGVEGNQPQHF. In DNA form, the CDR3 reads TGTGCCATCAGTACAGGGGTTGAGGGCAATCAGCCCCAGCATTTT.

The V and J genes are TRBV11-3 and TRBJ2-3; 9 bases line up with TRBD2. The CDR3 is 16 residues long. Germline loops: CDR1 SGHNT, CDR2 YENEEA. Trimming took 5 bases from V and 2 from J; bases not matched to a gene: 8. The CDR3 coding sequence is TGTGCCAGCAGCGGGGGACTAGCTGGGCCCACAGATACGCAGTATTTT. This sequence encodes CASSGGLAGPTDTQYF.

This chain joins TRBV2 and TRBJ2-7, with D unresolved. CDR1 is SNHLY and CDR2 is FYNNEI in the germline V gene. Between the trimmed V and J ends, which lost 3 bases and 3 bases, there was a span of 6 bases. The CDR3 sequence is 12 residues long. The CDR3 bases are TGTGCCAGCAGTGAGGCAGTCTACGAGCAGTACTTC. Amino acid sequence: CASSEAVYEQYF.

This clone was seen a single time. As DNA, the CDR3 is TGTGCCAGCAGTTTAATGGTGAACACTGAAGCTTTCTTT. As protein: CASSLMVNTEAFF. This chain connects TRBV28 to TRBJ1-1; D is unresolved. This CDR3 contains 13 residues. Germline loops: CDR1 MDHEN, CDR2 SYDVKM. V was trimmed by 2 bases and J by 0 bases, leaving 4 bases between them.

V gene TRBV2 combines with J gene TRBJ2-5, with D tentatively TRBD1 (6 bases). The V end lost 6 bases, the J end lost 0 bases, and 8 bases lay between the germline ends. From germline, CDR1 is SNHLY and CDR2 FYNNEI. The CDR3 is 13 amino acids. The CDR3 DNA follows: TGTGCCAGCAGCCAGGGGAACCAAGAGACCCAGTACTTC. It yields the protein CASSQGNQETQYF.

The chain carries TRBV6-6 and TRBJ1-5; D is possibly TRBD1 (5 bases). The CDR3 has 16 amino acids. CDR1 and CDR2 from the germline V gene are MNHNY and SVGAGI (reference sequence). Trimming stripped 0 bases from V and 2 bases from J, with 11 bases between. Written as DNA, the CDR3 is TGTGCCAGCAGTTACTCGAGCAGGGTTGGCAATCAGCCCCAGCATTTT. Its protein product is CASSYSSRVGNQPQHF.

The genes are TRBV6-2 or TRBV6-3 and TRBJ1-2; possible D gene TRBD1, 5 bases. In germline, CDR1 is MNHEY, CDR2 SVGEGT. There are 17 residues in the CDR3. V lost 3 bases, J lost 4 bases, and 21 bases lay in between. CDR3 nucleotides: TGTGCCAGCAGTTATGGTGGGACGGCTCGGAAGTCCTATGGCTACACCTTC. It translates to CASSYGGTARKSYGYTF.

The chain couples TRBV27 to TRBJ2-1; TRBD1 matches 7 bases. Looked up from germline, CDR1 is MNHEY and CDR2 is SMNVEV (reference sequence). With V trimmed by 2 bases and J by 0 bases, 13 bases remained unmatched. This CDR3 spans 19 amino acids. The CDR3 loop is CASSLKSRGISLSYNEQFF. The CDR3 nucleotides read TGTGCCAGCAGTTTAAAGAGCAGGGGGATAAGTCTCTCCTACAATGAGCAGTTCTTC.